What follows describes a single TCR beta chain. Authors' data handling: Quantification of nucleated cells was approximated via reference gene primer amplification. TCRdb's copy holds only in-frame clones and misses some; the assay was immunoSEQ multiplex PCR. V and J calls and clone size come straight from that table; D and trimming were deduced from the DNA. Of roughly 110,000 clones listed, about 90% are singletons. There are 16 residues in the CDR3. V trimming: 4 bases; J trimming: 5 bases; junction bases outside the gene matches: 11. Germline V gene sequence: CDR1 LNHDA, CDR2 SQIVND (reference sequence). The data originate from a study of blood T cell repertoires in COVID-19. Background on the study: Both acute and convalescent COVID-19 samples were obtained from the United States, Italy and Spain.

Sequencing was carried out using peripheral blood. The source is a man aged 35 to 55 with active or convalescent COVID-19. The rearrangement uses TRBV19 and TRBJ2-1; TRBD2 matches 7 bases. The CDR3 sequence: CASSTAAGSLHNEQFF. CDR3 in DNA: TGTGCCAGTAGTACTGCAGCGGGGAGTTTGCACAATGAGCAGTTCTTC.